A single sample gave rise to the 27 T cell receptor beta chains below, sequenced in a study of T cell responses to AZD1222 COVID-19 vaccine. Repertoires were generated with immunoSEQ multiplex PCR, while TCRdb's copy carries only in-frame clones and drops some. The sample consists of some 42,000 clones, approximately 80% of them appearing once. The source was peripheral blood, collected 28 days after the second AZD1222 dose. These receptors all come from an adult who received the AZD1222 COVID-19 vaccine.

The chain has TRBV7-3 and TRBJ2-2; TRBD1 might be the D (6 bases). Germline V gene data show CDR1 as SGHTA and CDR2 as FQGTGA. This CDR3 spans 15 amino acids. V was pared by 1 base and J by 9 bases, with 15 bases between. CDR3 residues: CASSLRAGEARELFF. In nucleotides, the CDR3 is TGTGCCAGCAGCTTAAGGGCAGGGGAAGCGCGGGAGCTGTTTTTT.

This clone was counted a few times. The gene calls are TRBV30 and TRBJ2-2; D possibly corresponds to TRBD2 (7 bases). This CDR3 spans 14 amino acids. Looked up from germline, CDR1 is GTSNPN and CDR2 is SVGIG (reference sequence). V shed 8 bases and J shed 2 bases, with 15 bases lying between them. DNA for the CDR3: TGTGCCCATAGGGGGGGGAATAACACCGGGGAGCTGTTTTTT. This encodes CAHRGGNNTGELFF. Filled out from reference TRBV30 and TRBJ2-2, the complete variable domain reads SQTIHQWPATLVQPVGSPLSLECTVEGTSNPNLYWYRQAAGRGLQLLFYSVGIGQISSEVPQNLSASRPQDRQFILSSKKLLLSDSGFYLCAHRGGNNTGELFFGEGSRLTVL.

Concerning this clone: One junction end does not reproduce the germline sequence, and a read error may be involved. Written as DNA, the CDR3 is TGTGCCAGCAGTCACTCGTCGGGGACAGTCTACAATGAGCAGTTCTTC. It codes for CASSHSSGTVYNEQFF. The V gene is TRBV6-5, the J gene TRBJ2-1; 7 bases are a match to TRBD1. The germline V gene encodes CDR1 MNHEY and CDR2 SVGAGI. CDR3 length equals 16 residues.

This clone was detected only once. The CDR3 loop is CASSSGLGKGAQHF. The CDR3 nucleotides read TGTGCCAGCAGCTCCGGATTAGGCAAAGGGGCCCAGCATTTT. J is TRBJ1-5 and V is TRBV13; D is perhaps TRBD1 (5 bases). CDR1 PRHDT and CDR2 FYEKMQ come from the germline V gene (reference sequence). Trimming pared 4 bases from V and 11 bases from J, leaving 18 bases between. The CDR3 sequence is 14 residues long.

The gene calls are TRBV20-1 and TRBJ1-1; 7 bases line up with TRBD1. The CDR3 runs 11 residues. V was clipped by 5 bases and J by 7 bases; unmatched bases: 4. CDR1 and CDR2 from the germline V gene are DFQATT and SNEGSKA (reference sequence). The CDR3 nucleotides are TGCAGTGCTCGGAGGGACAGTGAAGCTTTCTTT. The encoded protein is CSARRDSEAFF.

The chain couples TRBV27 to TRBJ1-2, with a possible D match to TRBD1 (6 bases). CDR1 and CDR2 (germline): MNHEY, SMNVEV (reference sequence). The germline V and J ends were trimmed by 2 bases and 11 bases, with 24 bases remaining between them. The CDR3 covers 16 residues. Here the CDR3 DNA reads TGTGCCAGCAGTTTAGCCCCTCCTCTCTTGACAGGCAGTTACACCTTC. Protein sequence: CASSLAPPLLTGSYTF.

This chain links TRBV11-2 with TRBJ1-2; D might be TRBD1 (6 bases). CDR1 is SGHAT, CDR2 FQNNGV, per germline. This CDR3 is 15 amino acids long. V shed 5 bases and J shed 5 bases, with 18 bases lying between them. The CDR3 DNA is TGTGCCAGCAGCCGGGGGGCAGGAGGAGGGTATGGCTACACCTTC. As protein: CASSRGAGGGYGYTF.

The genes are TRBV9 and TRBJ2-2, with D possibly TRBD1 on 6 matching bases. This CDR3 region has 15 residues. With 1 base removed from V and 1 base from J, the gap between germline ends came to 8 bases. Germline V gene data show CDR1 as SGDLS and CDR2 as YYNGEE. This chain's CDR3 is CASSVRGQNTGELFF. CDR3 in DNA: TGTGCCAGCAGCGTAAGGGGACAGAACACCGGGGAGCTGTTTTTT.

The chain uses TRBV6-1 and TRBJ2-1; possibly TRBD1 for D (6 bases). Per germline, CDR1 MNHNS and CDR2 SASEGT. The CDR3 length is 15 residues. V gave up 0 bases and J gave up 5 bases, with 11 bases separating them. The CDR3 region has the DNA TGTGCCAGCAGTGAAGCAACAGGGATCAACAATGAGCAGTTCTTC. This sequence encodes CASSEATGINNEQFF.

This sequence joins TRBV27 and TRBJ2-3; D gene ambiguous. Germline V gene lookup returns CDR1 MNHEY and CDR2 SMNVEV (reference sequence). The CDR3 extends over 11 amino acids. The V end was cut by 6 bases, the J end by 6 bases, with 7 bases between. This CDR3 is CASRARDTQYF. The CDR3, as DNA: TGTGCCAGCAGAGCTAGGGATACGCAGTATTTT.

The rearrangement joins TRBV5-4 to TRBJ1-4; D is possibly TRBD1 (6 bases). V lost 4 bases, J lost 5 bases, and 18 bases lay in between. The CDR3 contains 16 residues. Germline CDR1 reads SGHNT; CDR2 reads YYREEE (reference sequence). CDR3 DNA: TGTGCCAGCAGCCCGGGGGGCAGGTCCGGGAATGAAAAACTGTTTTTT. Protein product: CASSPGGRSGNEKLFF.

This rearrangement joins TRBV29-1 to TRBJ1-2; no clear D gene. CDR1 SQVTM and CDR2 ANQGSEA come from the germline V gene. The length of the CDR3 is 15 residues. V was trimmed by 3 bases and J by 4 bases, leaving 18 bases between them. The DNA for the CDR3 is TGCAGCGTTGACCCCTCGGGTGATCCCCGCTATGGCTACACCTTC. Amino acids: CSVDPSGDPRYGYTF.

V is TRBV2 and J is TRBJ1-1; no definite D call. This CDR3 spans 13 amino acids. CDR1 is SNHLY, CDR2 FYNNEI, per germline. With 0 bases removed from V and 0 bases from J, the gap between germline ends came to 2 bases. The CDR3 DNA reads as TGTGCCAGCAGTGAAGCGTTGAACACTGAAGCTTTCTTT. Its protein is CASSEALNTEAFF.

The chain joins TRBV6-1 to TRBJ2-5, with TRBD2 matching over 12 bases. The CDR3 length is 15 residues. The germline CDR1 and CDR2 sequences are MNHNS and SASEGT. With 2 bases clipped from V and 2 bases from J, the junction kept 0 bases outside the gene matches. CDR3 sequence: CASSELAGGQETQYF. The CDR3 nucleotides are TGTGCCAGCAGTGAACTAGCGGGGGGGCAAGAGACCCAGTACTTC.

The V call is TRBV11-2, the J call TRBJ1-2, with 8 bases that match TRBD1. Germline trimming cut 5 bases from V and 7 bases from J; bases unmatched to any gene: 12. This CDR3 region has 15 residues. Germline CDR1 is SGHAT and CDR2 is FQNNGV. The CDR3 sequence: CASSARQGAGFGYTF. In DNA form, the CDR3 reads TGTGCCAGCAGCGCGAGGCAGGGGGCTGGGTTTGGCTACACCTTC.

This clone occurred a few times. The chain joins TRBV19 to TRBJ1-5, with 7 bases that match TRBD1. V lost 4 bases to trimming and J lost 12 bases; unmatched junction nucleotides: 9. This CDR3 is built from 13 residues. Germline CDR1 is LNHDA and CDR2 is SQIVND (reference sequence). The CDR3 coding sequence is TGTGCCAGTAGTACCACGGGACAGCCATACCAGCATTTT. As protein: CASSTTGQPYQHF.

V is TRBV27 and J is TRBJ2-7; 7 bases are shared with TRBD2. Germline values: CDR1 MNHEY, CDR2 SMNVEV (reference sequence). The ends lost 3 bases at V and 2 bases at J; junction bases unmatched: 7. This CDR3 contains 15 residues. The CDR3 DNA sequence: TGTGCCAGCAGTTTTCAAGCGGGGCAGACCTACGAGCAGTACTTC. Translating gives CASSFQAGQTYEQYF.

J is TRBJ2-1 and V is TRBV19; possible D gene TRBD1, 5 bases. The V end was cut by 6 bases, the J end by 3 bases, with 18 bases between. This CDR3 region has 16 residues. Germline V gene sequence: CDR1 LNHDA, CDR2 SQIVND (reference sequence). This CDR3 is CASRPVGRTFYNEQFF. CDR3 in DNA: TGTGCCAGTAGACCAGTGGGTAGGACATTCTACAATGAGCAGTTCTTC. Combining the CDR3 with reference TRBV19 and TRBJ2-1 gives the whole variable domain DGGITQSPKYLFRKEGQNVTLSCEQNLNHDAMYWYRQDPGQGLRLIYYSQIVNDFQKGDIAEGYSVSREKKESFPLTVTSAQKNPTAFYLCASRPVGRTFYNEQFFGPGTRLTVL.

The chain carries TRBV5-1 and TRBJ2-2; D perhaps matches TRBD2 (6 bases). Germline CDR1 SGHRS, CDR2 YFSETQ. This CDR3 spans 15 amino acids. The V end lost 7 bases, the J end lost 1 base, and 14 bases lay between the germline ends. The CDR3 reads CASGALARNTGELFF. The DNA of the CDR3 is TGCGCCAGCGGTGCGCTAGCGCGGAACACCGGGGAGCTGTTTTTT.

The V gene is TRBV5-6, the J gene TRBJ2-7, with TRBD2 matching over 11 bases. In germline, CDR1 is SGHDT, CDR2 YYEEEE. The CDR3 length is 14 residues. Germline trimming cut 3 bases from V and 3 bases from J; bases unmatched to any gene: 2. The chain's CDR3 is CASSYSGGGYEQYF. The CDR3, as DNA: TGTGCCAGCAGCTATAGCGGGGGGGGCTACGAGCAGTACTTC.

This chain links TRBV27 with TRBJ1-5; possible D gene TRBD1, 6 bases. Germline V gene lookup returns CDR1 MNHEY and CDR2 SMNVEV (reference sequence). V was shortened by 6 bases and J by 5 bases, with 17 bases between the two germline ends. The CDR3 runs to 15 residues. The chain's CDR3 is CASSDTGHDYQPQHF. In nucleotides, the CDR3 is TGTGCCAGCAGCGATACGGGACACGACTATCAGCCCCAGCATTTT.

The rearrangement links TRBV12-3 or TRBV12-4 to TRBJ1-2; no clear D. Deletions cut 1 base from V and 8 bases from J, with 8 bases between. This CDR3 is built from 12 residues. The CDR3 protein is CASSLGVGGYTF. DNA of the CDR3: TGTGCCAGCAGTTTAGGGGTCGGGGGCTACACCTTC.

The chain is built from TRBV12-3 or TRBV12-4 and TRBJ1-2, with unresolved D. V was cut by 3 bases and J by 4 bases, with 9 bases left in between. This CDR3 spans 13 amino acids. CDR3 nucleotide sequence: TGTGCCAGCAGTTTCCCGGCTACCTATGGCTACACCTTC. It translates to CASSFPATYGYTF.

The chain links TRBV9 to TRBJ1-1; TRBD1 agrees at 9 bases. Germline loops: CDR1 SGDLS, CDR2 YYNGEE. The CDR3 length is 12 residues. V lost 3 bases, J lost 8 bases, and 2 bases stayed unmatched. CDR3 sequence reads: CASSDTGGEAFF. The CDR3 nucleotides read TGTGCCAGCAGCGACACAGGGGGCGAAGCTTTCTTT. The full variable domain, with the rest looked up from reference TRBV9 and TRBJ1-1, is DSGVTQTPKHLITATGQRVTLRCSPRSGDLSVYWYQQSLDQGLQFLIQYYNGEERAKGNILERFSAQQFPDLHSELNLSSLELGDSALYFCASSDTGGEAFFGQGTRLTVV.

This clone appeared a few times. At the DNA level, this CDR3 is encoded by other sequences in the same sample as well. The CDR3 spells CASSLRRGNRRVQHF. Written as DNA, the CDR3 is TGTGCCAGCAGTTTACGACGGGGTAACCGCAGGGTCCAGCATTTT. The V call is TRBV28, the J call TRBJ1-5, with D possibly being TRBD1 (5 bases). The CDR3 contains 15 residues. Looked up from germline, CDR1 is MDHEN and CDR2 is SYDVKM. Deletions cut 2 bases from V and 12 bases from J, with 20 bases between. Full variable domain (missing parts from reference TRBV28 and TRBJ1-5): DVKVTQSSRYLVKRTGEKVFLECVQDMDHENMFWYRQDPGLGLRLIYFSYDVKMKEKGDIPEGYSVSREKKERFSLILESASTNQTSMYLCASSLRRGNRRVQHFGDGTRLSIL.

The V gene is TRBV25-1, the J gene TRBJ2-3, with 8 bases aligning to TRBD1. V gave up 7 bases and J gave up 6 bases; unmatched junction bases: 12. Per the germline V gene, CDR1 is MGHDK and CDR2 is SYGVNS. This CDR3 contains 15 residues. CDR3 coding DNA: TGTGCCAGCACCGAGACAGGGGTTTTTCGGGATACGCAGTATTTT. Protein: CASTETGVFRDTQYF.

This sequence joins TRBV7-6 and TRBJ1-1, with D possibly TRBD1 on 5 matching bases. This CDR3 spans 16 amino acids. Germline CDR1 SGHVS, CDR2 FNYEAQ. The V gene lost 6 bases and the J gene lost 1 base, with 18 bases spanning the gap. The CDR3 is CASSPTGFRRNTEAFF. In nucleotides, the CDR3 is TGTGCCAGCAGTCCTACAGGTTTTCGAAGGAACACTGAAGCTTTCTTT. Filled out from reference TRBV7-6 and TRBJ1-1, the complete variable domain reads GAGVSQSPRYKVTKRGQDVALRCDPISGHVSLYWYRQALGQGPEFLTYFNYEAQQDKSGLPNDRFSAERPEGSISTLTIQRTEQRDSAMYRCASSPTGFRRNTEAFFGQGTRLTVV.